This TCR beta chain is from a study of OX40 agonist ivuxolimab in advanced cancers. The table came from immunoSEQ multiplex PCR; TCRdb's copy has only in-frame clones and leaves some out. Of under 20,000 clones in the sample, roughly 78% were seen once. Sampling times: baseline, cycle 4 day 1, cycle 7 day 1. The V end lost 0 bases, the J end lost 2 bases, and 7 bases lay between the germline ends. The CDR3 contains 14 residues. Germline V gene lookup returns CDR1 SEHNR and CDR2 FQNEAQ (reference sequence). This chain links TRBV7-9 with TRBJ2-5, with unresolved D. The clonotype was recovered from an adult with an advanced solid tumor such as melanoma, head and neck, liver or kidney cancer. The sample in question was CD4+ or CD8+ T cells sorted from blood, obtained in a trial of the OX40 agonist ivuxolimab. As DNA, the CDR3 is TGTGCCAGCAGCTTAGCCCTTGAGCAAGAGACCCAGTACTTC. This gives the protein CASSLALEQETQYF.